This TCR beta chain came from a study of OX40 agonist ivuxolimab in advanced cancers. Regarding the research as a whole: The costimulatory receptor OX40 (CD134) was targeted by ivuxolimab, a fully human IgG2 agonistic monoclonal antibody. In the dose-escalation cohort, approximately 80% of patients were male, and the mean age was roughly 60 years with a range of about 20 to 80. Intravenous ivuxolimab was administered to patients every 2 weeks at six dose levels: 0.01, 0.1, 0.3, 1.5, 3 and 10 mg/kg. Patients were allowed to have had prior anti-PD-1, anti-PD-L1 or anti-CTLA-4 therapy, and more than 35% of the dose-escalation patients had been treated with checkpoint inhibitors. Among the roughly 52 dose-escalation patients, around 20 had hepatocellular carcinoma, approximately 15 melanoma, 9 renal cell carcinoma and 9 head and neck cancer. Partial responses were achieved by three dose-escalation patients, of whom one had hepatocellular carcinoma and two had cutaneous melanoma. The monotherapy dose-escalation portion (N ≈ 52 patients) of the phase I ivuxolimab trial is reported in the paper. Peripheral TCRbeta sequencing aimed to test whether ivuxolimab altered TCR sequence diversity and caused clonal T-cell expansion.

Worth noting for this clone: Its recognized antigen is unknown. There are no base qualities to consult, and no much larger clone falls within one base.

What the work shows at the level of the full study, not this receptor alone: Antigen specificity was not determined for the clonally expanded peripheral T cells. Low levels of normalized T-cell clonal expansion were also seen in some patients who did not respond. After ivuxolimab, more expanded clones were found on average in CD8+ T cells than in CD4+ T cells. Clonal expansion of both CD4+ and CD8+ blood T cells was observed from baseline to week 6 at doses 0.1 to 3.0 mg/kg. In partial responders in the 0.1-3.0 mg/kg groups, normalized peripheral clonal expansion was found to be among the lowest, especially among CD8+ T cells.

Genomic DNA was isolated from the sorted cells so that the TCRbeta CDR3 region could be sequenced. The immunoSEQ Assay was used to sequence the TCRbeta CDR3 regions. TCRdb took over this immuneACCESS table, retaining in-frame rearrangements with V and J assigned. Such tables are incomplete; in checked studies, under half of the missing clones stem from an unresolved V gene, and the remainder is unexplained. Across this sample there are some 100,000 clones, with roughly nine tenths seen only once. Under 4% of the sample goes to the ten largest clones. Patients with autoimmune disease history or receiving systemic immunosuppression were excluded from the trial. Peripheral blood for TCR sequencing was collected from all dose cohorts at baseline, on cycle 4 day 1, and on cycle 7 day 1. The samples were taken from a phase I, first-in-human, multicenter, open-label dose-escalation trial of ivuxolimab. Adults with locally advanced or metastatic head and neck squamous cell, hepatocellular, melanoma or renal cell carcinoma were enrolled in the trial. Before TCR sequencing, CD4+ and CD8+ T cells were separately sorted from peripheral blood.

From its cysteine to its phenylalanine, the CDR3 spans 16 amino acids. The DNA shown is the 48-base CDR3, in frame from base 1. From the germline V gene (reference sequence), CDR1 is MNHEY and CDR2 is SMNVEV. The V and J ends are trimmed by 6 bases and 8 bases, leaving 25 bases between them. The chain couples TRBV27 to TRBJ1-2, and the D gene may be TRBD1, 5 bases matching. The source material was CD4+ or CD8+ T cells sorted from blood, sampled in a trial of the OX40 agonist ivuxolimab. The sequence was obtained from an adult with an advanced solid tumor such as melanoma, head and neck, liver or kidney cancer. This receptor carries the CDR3 CASSTTRQQGSGGYTF. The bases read TGTGCCAGCAGCACCACGCGCCAGCAGGGTTCGGGGGGCTACACCTTC.